This T cell receptor (beta chain) was sequenced in a study of low-dose radiotherapy and immunotherapy resistance in tumors. Whole-study context: Study patients were administered oral aspirin at 300 mg daily for four cycles from cycle 1 day 1.

This clonotype was picked up many times. TRAV- and TRBV-specific primers, spanning alpha and beta chains, primed first-strand cDNA. Both a constant-region primer and a V-primer adapter served to amplify TCRs across roughly 21 PCR cycles. mRNA that had been isolated underwent amplification through in vitro transcription. TCRdb called the reads again in MiXCR, with one record for every CDR3 protein. In the table there are tens of thousands of distinct CDR3 sequences, 31% of which are singletons. Time point described: before trial treatment. Treatment of the donors consisted of nivolumab and ipilimumab (plus aspirin, low-dose cyclophosphamide and low-dose radiotherapy). Inclusion covered patients whose advanced solid tumors lacked tumor-infiltrating lymphocytes. Trimming removed 4 bases from V and 3 bases from J, with 15 bases in between. The CDR3 consists of 16 residues.

This sequence joins TRBV12-3 or TRBV12-4 and TRBJ2-2; D is unresolved. The sample here was PBMCs, taken before treatment. This receptor was identified in a female donor with ovarian cancer. The CDR3: CASSSRLGPDTGELFF. The CDR3 nucleotides are TGTGCCAGCAGTTCCCGCCTAGGGCCAGACACCGGGGAGCTGTTTTTT.